One and the same sample provided the 24 T cell receptor beta chains below, sequenced in a study of cytomegalovirus exposure and HLA in healthy donors. The PCR contained 60 Vbeta and 13 Jbeta primers. Libraries were prepared by immunoSEQ multiplex PCR; TCRdb keeps only in-frame clonotypes and omits some of them. This repertoire shows fewer than 300,000 clones, 75% to 85% found once; its top ten account for roughly 0.3%. Specimen: PBMCs. These receptors were collected from a girl aged 2 to 10 in good health and CMV-seronegative.

This sequence joins TRBV18 and TRBJ2-7, with D unclear. The length of the CDR3 is 15 residues. Trimming cost V 0 bases and J 0 bases, with 9 bases left between them. Per germline, CDR1 KGHSH and CDR2 LQKENI. The CDR3 DNA is TGTGCCAGCTCACCACCGTCCCTCAGCTCCTACGAGCAGTACTTC. Translation gives CASSPPSLSSYEQYF.

As for this clone: One end of the junction is discordant with germline, which a read error may explain. The chain employs TRBV6-1 and TRBJ2-7; no reliable D call. Germline assignment: CDR1 MNHNS and CDR2 SASEGT. This CDR3 contains 15 residues. The CDR3: CASSEGSTGFLLRYF. As DNA, the CDR3 is TGTGCCAGCAGCGAAGGAAGTACTGGCTTTCTACTAAGGTACTTC.

The chain joins TRBV28 to TRBJ2-3; D may be TRBD2 (6 bases). CDR1 and CDR2 from the germline V gene are MDHEN and SYDVKM. The CDR3 contains 16 residues. Trimming removed 8 bases at V and 6 bases at J, with 24 bases between. As DNA, the CDR3 is TGTGCCAGCGGGCTGGGACTTTCCCAATACTCGGATACGCAGTATTTT. This encodes CASGLGLSQYSDTQYF.

V gene TRBV9 combines with J gene TRBJ2-3; TRBD2 matches 7 bases. The CDR3 runs 16 residues. Germline CDR1 is SGDLS and CDR2 is YYNGEE. V gave up 0 bases and J gave up 0 bases; unmatched junction bases: 4. In DNA, the CDR3 is TGTGCCAGCAGCGTAGCCAGCGGGGAAAGCACAGATACGCAGTATTTT. Amino acid sequence: CASSVASGESTDTQYF.

The chain recombines TRBV5-1 with TRBJ1-5, with TRBD1 identical over 8 bases. With V trimmed by 10 bases and J by 6 bases, 9 bases remained unmatched. This CDR3 has 13 amino acids. The V gene's germline CDR1 is SGHRS and CDR2 YFSETQ. CDR3 protein: CAGADRVGQPQHF. Here the CDR3 DNA reads TGCGCCGGCGCGGACAGGGTTGGTCAGCCCCAGCATTTT.

Note on this clone: The junction shows a germline mismatch at one end, possibly a read error. The chain employs TRBV18 and TRBJ2-5; a weak D match, TRBD1 (6 bases). The germline gives CDR1 KGHSH, CDR2 LQKENI. This CDR3 is 13 amino acids long. The CDR3 sequence: CASSAQGQEAQYF. For the CDR3, the DNA is TGTGCCAGCTCGGCCCAGGGGCAAGAGGCCCAGTACTTC.

J is TRBJ1-5 and V is TRBV11-1; D may be TRBD1 (5 bases). The germline V gene encodes CDR1 SGHAT and CDR2 FQDESV (reference sequence). The CDR3 is made up of 13 amino acids. Between the trimmed V and J ends, which lost 4 bases and 10 bases, there was a span of 14 bases. CDR3 DNA: TGTGCCAGCAGCTCCGACAGTAACCTACCCCAGCATTTT. Translated, it gives CASSSDSNLPQHF.

The chain employs TRBV6-5 and TRBJ1-1, with 8 bases identical to TRBD1. CDR1 is MNHEY, CDR2 SVGAGI, per germline. J gave up 4 bases and V 5 bases, and 3 bases lay outside the gene matches. The CDR3 has 13 amino acids. CDR3 nucleotide sequence: TGTGCCAGCAGTGACAGGGGAGCCACTGAAGCTTTCTTT. Its protein is CASSDRGATEAFF.

The J gene is TRBJ1-5, the V gene TRBV2, with TRBD1 as a possible D gene (6 bases). There are 13 residues in the CDR3. V shed 5 bases and J shed 8 bases, with 13 bases lying between them. Germline lookup yields CDR1 SNHLY and CDR2 FYNNEI. The CDR3 region has the DNA TGTGCCAGCAGTACAGGGTCACGGGAGCCCCAGCATTTT. Translated, it gives CASSTGSREPQHF.

This clone has more than one count but fewer than ten. The chain has TRBV5-6 and TRBJ1-3; D is possibly TRBD1 (5 bases). Trimming removed 0 bases at V and 2 bases at J, with 9 bases between. CDR1 and CDR2 (germline): SGHDT, YYEEEE. The CDR3 is 15 residues long. Here the CDR3 reads CASSLASGPGNTIYF. The CDR3 DNA is TGTGCCAGCAGCTTGGCGTCAGGGCCTGGAAACACCATATATTTT.

The gene calls are TRBV28 and TRBJ1-6; a possible D gene is TRBD1 (5 bases). Germline V CDR1 and CDR2: MDHEN, SYDVKM. V was clipped by 6 bases and J by 11 bases, with 20 bases between them. The CDR3 length is 15 residues. CDR3 sequence reads: CASSLRQSPSTPLHF. The DNA for the CDR3 is TGTGCCAGCAGCCTGCGACAGTCGCCAAGCACACCCCTCCACTTT.

The chain carries TRBV5-8 and TRBJ2-7; D possibly corresponds to TRBD1 (6 bases). CDR3 length equals 13 residues. Trimming removed 2 bases at V and 2 bases at J, with 8 bases between. CDR1 and CDR2 from the germline V gene are SGHTS and YDEGEE. In DNA form, the CDR3 reads TGTGCCAGCAGCTTATCAGGGGCCTACGAGCAGTACTTC. Its translation: CASSLSGAYEQYF. Drawing the rest from reference TRBV5-8 and TRBJ2-7, the complete variable domain is EAGVTQSPTHLIKTRGQQATLRCSPISGHTSVYWYQQALGLGLQFLLWYDEGEERNRGNFPPRFSGRQFPNYSSELNVNALELEDSALYLCASSLSGAYEQYFGPGTRLTVT.

The chain joins TRBV30 to TRBJ1-1; a possible D gene is TRBD1 (5 bases). CDR1 GTSNPN and CDR2 SVGIG come from the germline V gene (reference sequence). Trimming took off 2 bases at V and 4 bases at J, with 20 bases between the two ends. The CDR3 is made up of 16 amino acids. The CDR3 DNA sequence: TGTGCCTGGAGTTTCAATTCAGGGAGGTGGTTCACTGAAGCTTTCTTT. The encoded protein is CAWSFNSGRWFTEAFF.

V usage is TRBV28 and J usage is TRBJ2-1; 10 positions match TRBD1. From germline, CDR1 is MDHEN and CDR2 SYDVKM. This CDR3 has 15 amino acids. With V trimmed by 0 bases and J by 7 bases, 3 bases remained unmatched. CDR3 DNA: TGTGCCAGCAGTTTATGGGGGACAGGGGATAATGAGCAGTTCTTC. It yields the protein CASSLWGTGDNEQFF.

V gene TRBV4-1 combines with J gene TRBJ2-7; D is possibly TRBD2 (6 bases). Germline-derived CDR1 and CDR2 are MGHRA and YSYEKL. The germline V and J ends were trimmed by 4 bases and 2 bases, with 24 bases remaining between them. This CDR3 spans 18 amino acids. The CDR3 is CASSLREAGPLNPYEQYF. The CDR3 coding sequence is TGCGCCAGCAGCCTAAGGGAGGCGGGACCACTAAACCCCTACGAGCAGTACTTC.

The chain is built from TRBV23-1 and TRBJ1-5, with a possible D match to TRBD1 (5 bases). TRBV23-1 is given ORF status, its function remaining uncertain. The germline V and J ends were trimmed by 2 bases and 5 bases, with 13 bases remaining between them. The CDR3 length is 15 residues. The CDR3 DNA sequence: TGCGCCAGCAGTCAAACGGACACCGAATATCAGCCCCAGCATTTT. Translating gives CASSQTDTEYQPQHF.

V usage is TRBV5-1 and J usage is TRBJ1-6; 7 nucleotides align to TRBD1. This CDR3 contains 12 residues. J gave up 15 bases and V 4 bases, and 7 bases lay outside the gene matches. Germline V gene sequence: CDR1 SGHRS, CDR2 YFSETQ. CDR3: CASSANRGHLHF. For the CDR3, the DNA is TGCGCCAGCAGCGCCAACAGGGGTCACCTCCACTTT. Variable domain in full (rest from reference TRBV5-1 and TRBJ1-6): KAGVTQTPRYLIKTRGQQVTLSCSPISGHRSVSWYQQTPGQGLQFLFEYFSETQRNKGNFPGRFSGRQFSNSRSEMNVSTLELGDSALYLCASSANRGHLHFGNGTRLTVT.

The rearrangement links TRBV13 to TRBJ1-2; 7 positions match TRBD1. The CDR3 extends over 15 amino acids. CDR1 PRHDT and CDR2 FYEKMQ come from the germline V gene (reference sequence). V was pared by 5 bases and J by 8 bases, with 14 bases of the junction left unmatched. Written as DNA, the CDR3 is TGTGCCAGCAGCATTTACTTAGGGACAGAAACCGGCTACACCTTC. Residues: CASSIYLGTETGYTF. Supplemented by reference TRBV13 and TRBJ1-2, the full variable domain reads AAGVIQSPRHLIKEKRETATLKCYPIPRHDTVYWYQQGPGQDPQFLISFYEKMQSDKGSIPDRFSAQQFSDYHSELNMSSLELGDSALYFCASSIYLGTETGYTFGSGTRLTVV.

The chain carries TRBV15 and TRBJ2-5, with TRBD1 matching over 8 bases. This CDR3 contains 16 residues. The ends lost 3 bases at V and 7 bases at J; junction bases unmatched: 13. Germline-derived CDR1 and CDR2 are LNHNV and YYDKDF (reference sequence). The CDR3 DNA is TGTGCCACCAGCAGGACAGGGGCCGCCGGTGAAGGGACCCAGTACTTC. This gives the protein CATSRTGAAGEGTQYF.

The rearrangement links TRBV4-1 to TRBJ2-1; the D gene is possibly TRBD2 (6 bases). CDR1 is MGHRA, CDR2 YSYEKL, per germline. The CDR3 is made up of 16 amino acids. Trimming took off 0 bases at V and 0 bases at J, with 9 bases between the two ends. CDR3 residues: CASSQDAGPSYNEQFF. For the CDR3, the DNA is TGCGCCAGCAGCCAAGATGCGGGGCCCTCCTACAATGAGCAGTTCTTC.

This clone was recorded once. This chain connects TRBV27 to TRBJ2-5; TRBD2 agrees at 16 bases. Germline V CDR1 and CDR2: MNHEY, SMNVEV (reference sequence). V lost 3 bases to trimming and J lost 5 bases; unmatched junction nucleotides: 21. The CDR3 totals 22 residues. In nucleotides, the CDR3 is TGTGCCAGCAGTTTCAAAACTCCGAACCCGGGACTAGCGGGGGGGCCTTGGGAGACCCAGTACTTC. This encodes CASSFKTPNPGLAGGPWETQYF.

This chain joins TRBV7-9 and TRBJ1-1; a possible D gene is TRBD1 (5 bases). Germline V lookup: CDR1 SEHNR, CDR2 FQNEAQ (reference sequence). Trimming stripped 0 bases from V and 1 base from J, with 12 bases between. This CDR3 contains 16 residues. The CDR3 sequence is CASSLAQGAGNTEAFF. The CDR3 DNA sequence: TGTGCCAGCAGCTTAGCACAAGGGGCCGGGAACACTGAAGCTTTCTTT.

The chain uses TRBV7-9 and TRBJ2-3; 7 bases agree with TRBD1. The germline V gene encodes CDR1 SEHNR and CDR2 FQNEAQ (reference sequence). The CDR3 length is 15 residues. Losses at the gene ends were 5 bases for V and 0 bases for J; bases not matched to a gene: 5. CDR3 nucleotides: TGTGCCAGCAGCCTCACAGGGGCTAGCACAGATACGCAGTATTTT. Amino acid sequence: CASSLTGASTDTQYF.

The genes are TRBV5-1 and TRBJ2-2, with 13 bases identical to TRBD2. Germline V gene sequence: CDR1 SGHRS, CDR2 YFSETQ. The CDR3 runs 18 residues. V was pared by 0 bases and J by 5 bases, with 7 bases of the junction left unmatched. CDR3 nucleotide sequence: TGCGCCAGCAGCTTGGCGGGACTAGCGGGGCCAACGACCGGGGAGCTGTTTTTT. It is translated as CASSLAGLAGPTTGELFF.